The entry below gives a single T cell receptor (beta chain) sequence along with its context. TCRdb's copy holds only in-frame clones and misses some; the assay was immunoSEQ multiplex PCR. The sample carries about 40,000 clones, roughly 88% recorded once. The data derive from a study of T cell changes during pregnancy in multiple sclerosis. CDR1 is SGHTA, CDR2 FQGNSA, per germline. Trimming at V came to 5 bases and at J to 7 bases, leaving 9 bases not matched to a gene. The CDR3 consists of 15 residues. This chain connects TRBV7-2 to TRBJ2-7; 12 bases are shared with TRBD2. Input material: PBMCs (not recorded whether the cells were cultured). This clonotype was obtained from a female donor with multiple sclerosis, enrolled in a pregnancy study. CDR3 nucleotides: TGTGCCAGCAGCAGTCGACTAGCGGGAGCGAGAGAGCAGTACTTC. Its translation: CASSSRLAGAREQYF.